This passage covers 31 T cell receptor beta chains from one sample sequenced in a study of T cell changes during pregnancy in multiple sclerosis. Profiling relied on immunoSEQ multiplex PCR, and the TCRdb table lists in-frame clones only, not all of them. Of 50,000 to 70,000 clones listed, just under 95% are singletons. The sequencing here drew on peripheral blood, taken in the second trimester of pregnancy. The receptors shown here come from a female donor with multiple sclerosis, enrolled in a pregnancy study.

The chain has TRBV18 and TRBJ1-6, with D perhaps matching TRBD1 (5 bases). The CDR3 extends over 16 amino acids. V lost 2 bases, J lost 5 bases, and 13 bases lay in between. Germline V CDR1 and CDR2: KGHSH, LQKENI. The CDR3 loop reads CASSPFGGPNNSPLHF. CDR3 nucleotide sequence: TGTGCCAGCTCACCATTCGGGGGTCCTAATAATTCACCCCTCCACTTT.

V usage is TRBV10-1 and J usage is TRBJ2-2; TRBD2 aligns across 7 bases. Germline V CDR1 and CDR2: WNHNN, SYGVQD (reference sequence). V lost 0 bases to trimming and J lost 8 bases; unmatched junction nucleotides: 9. This CDR3 is built from 16 residues. CDR3 nucleotides: TGCGCCAGCAGTGAGTCAGACGCGGGAGTTATAGGGGAGCTGTTTTTT. Its protein product is CASSESDAGVIGELFF.

The CDR3 loop is CASSLQGAGNQPQHF. CDR3 DNA sequence: TGTGCCAGCAGTTTACAGGGGGCAGGCAATCAGCCCCAGCATTTT. This chain connects TRBV2 to TRBJ1-5; TRBD1 agrees at 9 bases. The V gene's germline CDR1 is SNHLY and CDR2 FYNNEI. Losses at the gene ends were 5 bases for V and 2 bases for J; bases not matched to a gene: 4. The CDR3 extends over 15 amino acids.

The chain combines TRBV6-1 with TRBJ1-4; 10 positions match TRBD1. Germline V CDR1 and CDR2: MNHNS, SASEGT. The CDR3 runs to 15 residues. J lost 10 bases, V lost 4 bases, and 9 bases had no gene match. CDR3 residues: CASSGRQGASGKLFF. Here the CDR3 DNA reads TGTGCCAGCAGTGGTCGACAGGGGGCTTCCGGAAAACTGTTTTTT.

This clone was seen only once. The rearrangement uses TRBV5-4 and TRBJ2-1; 7 nucleotides match TRBD1. Germline V gene lookup returns CDR1 SGHNT and CDR2 YYREEE (reference sequence). The CDR3 sequence is 15 residues long. V lost 4 bases to trimming and J lost 3 bases; unmatched junction nucleotides: 7. In DNA form, the CDR3 reads TGTGCCAGCAGCCCCTCGTGGGACAGCTACAATGAGCAGTTCTTC. Its protein product is CASSPSWDSYNEQFF.

In nucleotides, the CDR3 is TGCGCCAGCAGCCAATTAGCGGGAGGGCTGGGGGAGCAGTACTTC. Its translation: CASSQLAGGLGEQYF. The V gene is TRBV4-1, the J gene TRBJ2-7, with TRBD2 identical over 11 bases. Germline V gene sequence: CDR1 MGHRA, CDR2 YSYEKL. The V and J ends lost 2 bases and 7 bases, in that order; junction bases with no gene match: 7. CDR3 length equals 15 residues.

The chain combines TRBV2 with TRBJ2-4; D is perhaps TRBD2 (5 bases). CDR3 size: 13 residues. The ends were cut back, 7 bases at V and 1 base at J, with 8 bases in the middle. Germline V gene sequence: CDR1 SNHLY, CDR2 FYNNEI. CDR3 coding DNA: TGTGCCAGCACTGGGGAGGCCAAAAACATTCAGTACTTC. This codes for CASTGEAKNIQYF.

Turning to this clone: In the same sample, other DNA sequences code for this CDR3. The genes are TRBV9 and TRBJ2-1; TRBD2 matches 9 bases. The germline V gene encodes CDR1 SGDLS and CDR2 YYNGEE. The length of the CDR3 is 16 residues. The V and J ends lost 0 bases and 4 bases, in that order; junction bases with no gene match: 5. CDR3 region: CASSVVLAGAYNEQFF. In nucleotides, the CDR3 is TGTGCCAGCAGCGTAGTATTAGCGGGAGCTTACAATGAGCAGTTCTTC.

The genes are TRBV4-3 and TRBJ2-1, with D maybe TRBD2 (5 bases). Trimming left V 3 bases short and J 3 bases short, with 15 bases between. The CDR3 has 16 residues. Per germline, CDR1 LGHNA and CDR2 YSLEER. The CDR3 DNA sequence: TGCGCCAGCAGCCAGGAGGCCGACTCATACTACAATGAGCAGTTCTTC. Protein product: CASSQEADSYYNEQFF.

This rearrangement joins TRBV5-6 to TRBJ2-7, with D possibly TRBD2 on 6 matching bases. Trimming left V 5 bases short and J 6 bases short, with 21 bases between. The germline CDR1 and CDR2 sequences are SGHDT and YYEEEE. The CDR3 has 15 residues. CDR3 sequence: CASSFYRLELGEQYF. CDR3 nucleotide sequence: TGTGCCAGCAGTTTTTACCGACTAGAACTAGGCGAGCAGTACTTC.

The genes are TRBV2 and TRBJ2-7, with D uncertain. The V end lost 3 bases, the J end lost 3 bases, and 6 bases lay between the germline ends. The CDR3 spans 12 residues. CDR1 and CDR2 (germline): SNHLY, FYNNEI. In DNA form, the CDR3 reads TGTGCCAGCAGTGACGCGAGCTACGAGCAGTACTTC. This gives the protein CASSDASYEQYF.

In its sample, this clone was seen once. V and J are TRBV4-1 and TRBJ2-5, with TRBD1 matching over 7 bases. V gave up 1 base and J gave up 11 bases; unmatched junction bases: 7. From germline, CDR1 is MGHRA and CDR2 YSYEKL. This CDR3 has 13 amino acids. The CDR3, as DNA: TGCGCCAGCAGCCAAGTAGGGACAGATGAGCAGTACTTC. Residues: CASSQVGTDEQYF.

The chain combines TRBV30 with TRBJ2-7; TRBD1 matches at 7 bases. The J call could be wrong; TRBJ2-5 is a better fit for the DNA end. The germline CDR1 and CDR2 sequences are GTSNPN and SVGIG (reference sequence). The CDR3 length is 17 residues. The CDR3 DNA follows: TGTGCCTGGAGTGACTGGAGGACAGGTTCTTACCAAGAGACCCAGTACTTC. Translated: CAWSDWRTGSYQETQYF.

The sample holds one count of this clone. V is TRBV7-9 and J is TRBJ2-7; 9 bases are a match to TRBD2. CDR1 and CDR2 (germline): SEHNR, FQNEAQ (reference sequence). The ends lost 5 bases at V and 3 bases at J; junction bases unmatched: 2. There are 13 residues in the CDR3. The CDR3 DNA is TGTGCCAGCAGCGCGCGGGGGGGCTACGAGCAGTACTTC. This sequence encodes CASSARGGYEQYF.

The rearrangement joins TRBV5-1 to TRBJ1-1; D remains ambiguous. Germline CDR1 SGHRS, CDR2 YFSETQ. The CDR3 covers 17 residues. Trimming took off 4 bases at V and 1 base at J, with 20 bases between the two ends. CDR3 amino acids: CASSPAGLGEGNTEAFF. The CDR3 DNA sequence: TGCGCCAGCAGCCCGGCCGGTCTTGGGGAGGGGAACACTGAAGCTTTCTTT.

The chain couples TRBV14 to TRBJ2-7; a weak D match, TRBD1 (6 bases). The CDR3 is 13 amino acids. V was clipped by 6 bases and J by 7 bases, with 16 bases between them. The germline CDR1 and CDR2 sequences are SGHDN and FVKESK. The CDR3 DNA follows: TGTGCCAGCAGACCCCAGGGGCTCGGTGAGCAGTACTTC. Amino acid sequence: CASRPQGLGEQYF.

The chain employs TRBV7-2 and TRBJ2-1; 8 bases align to TRBD2. This CDR3 contains 16 residues. Germline CDR1 is SGHTA and CDR2 is FQGNSA. Unmatched junction bases numbered 6, after V lost 5 bases and J lost 0 bases. In DNA form, the CDR3 reads TGTGCCAGCAGCCAGGCTGGGACTAGCTCCTACAATGAGCAGTTCTTC. Residues: CASSQAGTSSYNEQFF.

The V gene is TRBV9, the J gene TRBJ2-3; 9 bases are a match to TRBD1. Germline values: CDR1 SGDLS, CDR2 YYNGEE. The CDR3 totals 16 residues. V shed 0 bases, J shed 0 bases, and the junction held 2 bases outside the gene matches. CDR3 in amino acids: CASSVGTGESTDTQYF. Here the CDR3 DNA reads TGTGCCAGCAGCGTAGGGACAGGGGAAAGCACAGATACGCAGTATTTT.

V is TRBV7-9 and J is TRBJ2-3; D gene uncertain. Germline CDR1 and CDR2: SEHNR and FQNEAQ (reference sequence). V was trimmed by 6 bases and J by 9 bases, leaving 16 bases between them. This CDR3 spans 13 amino acids. The CDR3 DNA is TGTGCCAGCAGTCCAAGTCGGGTGAGCACGCAGTATTTT. As protein: CASSPSRVSTQYF.

The chain is built from TRBV19 and TRBJ2-2, with 7 nucleotides matching TRBD1. V was clipped by 6 bases and J by 0 bases; unmatched bases: 13. CDR1 LNHDA and CDR2 SQIVND come from the germline V gene (reference sequence). There are 18 residues in the CDR3. The CDR3 coding sequence is TGTGCCAGTAGACCCCTCAGAGGGGGCACTACGAACACCGGGGAGCTGTTTTTT. Its protein is CASRPLRGGTTNTGELFF.

The chain employs TRBV5-6 and TRBJ2-5; 7 bases agree with TRBD1. This CDR3 is built from 13 residues. The germline V gene encodes CDR1 SGHDT and CDR2 YYEEEE. V trimming: 3 bases; J trimming: 5 bases; junction bases outside the gene matches: 4. This CDR3 is CASSSQGQETQYF. The DNA of the CDR3 is TGTGCCAGCAGCTCACAGGGACAGGAGACCCAGTACTTC.

The DNA for the CDR3 is TGTGCCAGCAGTGCACAGGGGGCCACAGATACGCAGTATTTT. Encoded protein: CASSAQGATDTQYF. The chain uses TRBV6-1 and TRBJ2-3; 9 bases align to TRBD1. J was trimmed by 2 bases and V by 4 bases; bases with no gene match: 1. CDR1 and CDR2 from the germline V gene are MNHNS and SASEGT. This CDR3 spans 14 amino acids.

This clone is a singleton in its sample. The chain joins TRBV4-1 to TRBJ1-1, with D hard to call. The CDR3 is made up of 14 amino acids. Trimming cost V 2 bases and J 5 bases, with 12 bases left between them. Germline CDR1 and CDR2: MGHRA and YSYEKL. CDR3 nucleotides: TGCGCCAGCAGCCAACAAGGACTGTCAACTGAAGCTTTCTTT. Translated, it gives CASSQQGLSTEAFF.

The chain couples TRBV5-4 to TRBJ2-7; possible D gene TRBD2, 5 bases. This CDR3 has 15 residues. Germline V CDR1 and CDR2: SGHNT, YYREEE (reference sequence). V was pared by 0 bases and J by 2 bases, with 12 bases between. CDR3 protein: CASSLALGLAYEQYF. The CDR3 DNA follows: TGTGCCAGCAGCTTGGCCCTCGGACTTGCCTACGAGCAGTACTTC.

The chain couples TRBV28 to TRBJ2-1; 15 bases are shared with TRBD2. This CDR3 contains 23 residues. J gave up 1 base and V 6 bases, and 22 bases lay outside the gene matches. Germline values: CDR1 MDHEN, CDR2 SYDVKM. The DNA for the CDR3 is TGTGCCAGCAGACAAGGACTTGATTTCGGACTAGCGGGAGGGCCCGGGTCCTACAATGAGCAGTTCTTC. It yields the protein CASRQGLDFGLAGGPGSYNEQFF.

The chain employs TRBV5-6 and TRBJ2-1; TRBD2 matches 14 bases. The CDR3 contains 19 residues. Losses at the gene ends were 4 bases for V and 0 bases for J; bases not matched to a gene: 9. Germline values: CDR1 SGHDT, CDR2 YYEEEE. This chain's CDR3 is CASSGGLAGGRSSYNEQFF. The CDR3 nucleotides read TGTGCCAGCAGCGGCGGACTAGCGGGAGGCCGAAGCTCCTACAATGAGCAGTTCTTC.

The chain uses TRBV6-6 and TRBJ2-7; TRBD2 is a possible D gene (6 bases). With 5 bases removed from V and 7 bases from J, the gap between germline ends came to 18 bases. Germline V gives CDR1 MNHNY, CDR2 SVGAGI (reference sequence). This CDR3 spans 14 amino acids. The chain's CDR3 is CASSPSGLLGEQYF. The CDR3 DNA follows: TGTGCCAGCAGTCCCTCGGGACTTCTGGGTGAGCAGTACTTC.

V usage is TRBV10-1 and J usage is TRBJ2-7; a weak D match, TRBD1 (7 bases). The CDR3 has 14 residues. The V end lost 6 bases, the J end lost 5 bases, and 17 bases lay between the germline ends. Germline-derived CDR1 and CDR2 are WNHNN and SYGVQD (reference sequence). CDR3 DNA: TGCGCCAGCAGACCGACAGGGACTCGGAACGAGCAGTACTTC. Its translation: CASRPTGTRNEQYF.

V gene TRBV28 combines with J gene TRBJ1-1; 7 bases line up with TRBD1. V lost 6 bases, J lost 5 bases, and 15 bases stayed unmatched. Germline loops: CDR1 MDHEN, CDR2 SYDVKM. CDR3 size: 16 residues. The CDR3 DNA reads TGTGCCAGCAGGCCTGGCAACAGGGGCGCGGGGACTGAAGCTTTCTTT. Translating it yields CASRPGNRGAGTEAFF.

The rearrangement links TRBV7-2 to TRBJ2-1, with 8 bases identical to TRBD1. V was pared by 5 bases and J by 5 bases, with 14 bases of the junction left unmatched. The CDR3 sequence is 17 residues long. Germline values: CDR1 SGHTA, CDR2 FQGNSA. The CDR3 loop reads CASSVDPTGVSNNEQFF. CDR3 in DNA: TGTGCCAGCAGCGTAGATCCGACAGGGGTTAGCAACAATGAGCAGTTCTTC.

The genes are TRBV13 and TRBJ2-7, with 10 bases that match TRBD1. The CDR3 sequence is 15 residues long. Germline V gives CDR1 PRHDT, CDR2 FYEKMQ (reference sequence). V shed 4 bases and J 5 bases; nucleotides not matched to a gene: 8. The CDR3 loop is CASSSPGTGVHEQYF. The DNA for the CDR3 is TGTGCCAGCAGCTCCCCCGGGACAGGGGTTCACGAGCAGTACTTC. The full variable domain, in which reference TRBV13 and TRBJ2-7 provide the parts outside the CDR3, is AAGVIQSPRHLIKEKRETATLKCYPIPRHDTVYWYQQGPGQDPQFLISFYEKMQSDKGSIPDRFSAQQFSDYHSELNMSSLELGDSALYFCASSSPGTGVHEQYFGPGTRLTVT.